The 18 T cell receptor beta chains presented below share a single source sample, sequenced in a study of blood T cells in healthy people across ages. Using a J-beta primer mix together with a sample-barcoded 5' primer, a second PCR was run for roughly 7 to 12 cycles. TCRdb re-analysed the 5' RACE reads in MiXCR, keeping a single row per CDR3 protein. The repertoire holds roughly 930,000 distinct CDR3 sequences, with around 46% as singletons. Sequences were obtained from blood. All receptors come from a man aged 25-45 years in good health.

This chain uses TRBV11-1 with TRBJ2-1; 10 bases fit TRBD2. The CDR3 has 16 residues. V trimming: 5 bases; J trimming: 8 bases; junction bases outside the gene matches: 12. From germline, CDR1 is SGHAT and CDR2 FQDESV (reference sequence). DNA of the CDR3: TGTGCCAGCAGCCCCGCGGCTAGCGGGGGCAGCCATGAGCAGTTCTTC. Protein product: CASSPAASGGSHEQFF.

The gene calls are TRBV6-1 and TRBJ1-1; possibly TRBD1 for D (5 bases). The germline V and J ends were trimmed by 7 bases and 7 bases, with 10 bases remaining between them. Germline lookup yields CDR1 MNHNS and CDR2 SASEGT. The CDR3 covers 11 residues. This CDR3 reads CASTQGGEAFF. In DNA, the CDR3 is TGTGCCAGCACTCAGGGTGGTGAAGCTTTCTTT.

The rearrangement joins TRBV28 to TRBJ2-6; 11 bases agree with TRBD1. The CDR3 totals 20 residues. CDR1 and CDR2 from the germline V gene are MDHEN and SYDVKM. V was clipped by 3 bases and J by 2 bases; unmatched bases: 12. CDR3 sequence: CASSFPYLPGQGAGANVLTF. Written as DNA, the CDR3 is TGTGCCAGCAGTTTCCCTTACCTGCCGGGACAGGGGGCTGGGGCCAACGTCCTGACTTTC.

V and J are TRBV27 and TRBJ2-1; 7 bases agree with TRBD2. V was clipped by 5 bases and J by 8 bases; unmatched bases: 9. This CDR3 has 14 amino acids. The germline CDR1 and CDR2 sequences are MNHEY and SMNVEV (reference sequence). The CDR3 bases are TGTGCCAGCAGTATAGGGGCGGGGGTGGATGAGCAGTTCTTC. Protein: CASSIGAGVDEQFF.

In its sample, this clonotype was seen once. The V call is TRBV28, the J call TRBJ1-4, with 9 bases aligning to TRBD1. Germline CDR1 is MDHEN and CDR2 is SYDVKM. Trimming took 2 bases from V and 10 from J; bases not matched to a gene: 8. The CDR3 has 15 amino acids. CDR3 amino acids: CASSLVSAGQGKLFF. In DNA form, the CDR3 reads TGTGCCAGCAGTTTAGTAAGCGCGGGACAGGGAAAACTGTTTTTT.

CDR3 region: CASRVTDTGELFF. The CDR3 bases are TGCGCCAGCAGGGTGACGGACACCGGGGAGCTGTTTTTT. The genes are TRBV5-1 and TRBJ2-2; D unclear. The germline V and J ends were trimmed by 5 bases and 3 bases, with 8 bases remaining between them. This CDR3 is built from 13 residues. Germline-derived CDR1 and CDR2 are SGHRS and YFSETQ.

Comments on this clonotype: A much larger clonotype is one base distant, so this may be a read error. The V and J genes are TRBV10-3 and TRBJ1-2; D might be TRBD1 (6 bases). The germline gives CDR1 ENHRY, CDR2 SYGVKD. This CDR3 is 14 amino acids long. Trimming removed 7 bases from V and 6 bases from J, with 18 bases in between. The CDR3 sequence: CAINAPEGGHGYTF. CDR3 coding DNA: TGTGCCATCAATGCCCCGGAGGGGGGGCATGGCTACACCTTC.

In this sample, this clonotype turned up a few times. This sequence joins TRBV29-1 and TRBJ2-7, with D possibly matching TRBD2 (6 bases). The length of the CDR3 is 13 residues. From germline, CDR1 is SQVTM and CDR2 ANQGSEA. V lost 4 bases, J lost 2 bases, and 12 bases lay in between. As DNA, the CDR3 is TGCAGCGTTGCGGAGGGCCAGGCCTACGAGCAGTACTTC. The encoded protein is CSVAEGQAYEQYF.

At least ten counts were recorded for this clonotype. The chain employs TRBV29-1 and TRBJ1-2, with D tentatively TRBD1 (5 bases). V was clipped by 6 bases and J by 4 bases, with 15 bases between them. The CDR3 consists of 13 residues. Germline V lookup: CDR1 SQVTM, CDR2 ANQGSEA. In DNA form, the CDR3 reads TGCAGCGTGGGGGTAGAACGCTTCTATGGCTACACCTTC. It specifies CSVGVERFYGYTF. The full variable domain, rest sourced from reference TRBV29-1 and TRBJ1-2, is SAVISQKPSRDICQRGTSLTIQCQVDSQVTMMFWYRQQPGQSLTLIATANQGSEATYESGFVIDKFPISRPNLTFSTLTVSNMSPEDSSIYLCSVGVERFYGYTFGSGTRLTVV.

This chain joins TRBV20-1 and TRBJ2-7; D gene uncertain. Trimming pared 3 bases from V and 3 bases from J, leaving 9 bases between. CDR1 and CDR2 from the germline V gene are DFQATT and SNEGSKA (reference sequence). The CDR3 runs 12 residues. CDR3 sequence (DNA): TGCAGTGCTAGTGGCGTAATCTACGAGCAGTACTTC. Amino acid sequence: CSASGVIYEQYF.

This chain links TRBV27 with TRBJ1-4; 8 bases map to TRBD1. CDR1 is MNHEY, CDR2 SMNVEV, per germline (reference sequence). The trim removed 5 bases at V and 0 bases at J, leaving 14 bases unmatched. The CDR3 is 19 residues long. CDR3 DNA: TGTGCCAGCAGTCCCATCCGGGACAGGAAGGGGGCAACTAATGAAAAACTGTTTTTT. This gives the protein CASSPIRDRKGATNEKLFF.

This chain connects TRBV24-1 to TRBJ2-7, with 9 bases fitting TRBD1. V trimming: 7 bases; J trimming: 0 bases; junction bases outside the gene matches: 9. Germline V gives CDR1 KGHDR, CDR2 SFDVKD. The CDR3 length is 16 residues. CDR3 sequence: CATRDPGTGNSYEQYF. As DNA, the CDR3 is TGTGCCACCAGGGATCCCGGGACAGGGAACTCCTACGAGCAGTACTTC.

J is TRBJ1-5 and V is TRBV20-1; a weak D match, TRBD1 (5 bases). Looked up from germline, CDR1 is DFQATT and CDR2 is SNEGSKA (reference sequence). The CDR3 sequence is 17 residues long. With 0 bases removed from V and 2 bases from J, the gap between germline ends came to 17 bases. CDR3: CSARDLGRALGNQPQHF. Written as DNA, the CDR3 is TGCAGTGCTAGAGATCTCGGCAGGGCTCTCGGCAATCAGCCCCAGCATTTT.

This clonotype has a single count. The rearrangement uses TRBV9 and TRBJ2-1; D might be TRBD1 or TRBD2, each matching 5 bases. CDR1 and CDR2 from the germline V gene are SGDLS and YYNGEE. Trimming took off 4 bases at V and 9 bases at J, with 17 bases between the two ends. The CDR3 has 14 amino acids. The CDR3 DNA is TGTGCCAGCAGCCCCCGGGACGGGGCCACTGAGCAGTTCTTC. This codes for CASSPRDGATEQFF.

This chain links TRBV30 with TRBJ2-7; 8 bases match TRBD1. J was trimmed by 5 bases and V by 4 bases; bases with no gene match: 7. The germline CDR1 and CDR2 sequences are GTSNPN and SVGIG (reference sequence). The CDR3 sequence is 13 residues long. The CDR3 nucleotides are TGTGCCTGGACAGACAGGGGAAGGCACGAGCAGTACTTC. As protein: CAWTDRGRHEQYF.

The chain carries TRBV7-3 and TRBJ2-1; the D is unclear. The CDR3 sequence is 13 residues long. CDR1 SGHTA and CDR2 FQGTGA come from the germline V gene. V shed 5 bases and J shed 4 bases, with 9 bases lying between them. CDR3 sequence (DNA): TGTGCCAGCAGCCCCGCCGTTTACAATGAGCAGTTCTTC. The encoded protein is CASSPAVYNEQFF.

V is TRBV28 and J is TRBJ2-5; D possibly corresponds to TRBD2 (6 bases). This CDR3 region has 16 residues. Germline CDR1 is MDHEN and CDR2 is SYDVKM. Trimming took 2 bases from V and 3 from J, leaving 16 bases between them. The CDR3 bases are TGTGCCAGCAGTTTACCGGGGATAGGGGAGGAAGAGACCCAGTACTTC. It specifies CASSLPGIGEEETQYF.

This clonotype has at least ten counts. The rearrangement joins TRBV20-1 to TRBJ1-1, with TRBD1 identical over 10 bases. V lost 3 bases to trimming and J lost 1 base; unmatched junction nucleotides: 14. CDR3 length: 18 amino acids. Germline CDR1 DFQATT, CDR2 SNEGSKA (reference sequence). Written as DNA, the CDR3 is TGCAGTGCTAGGGCTTCTTCCGGGACAGGGGAGTCGAACACTGAAGCTTTCTTT. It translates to CSARASSGTGESNTEAFF.